These T cell receptor beta chains were read from a single sample in a study of cytomegalovirus exposure and HLA in healthy donors. The assay was immunoSEQ multiplex PCR, and TCRdb's table has in-frame clones only and misses some. Seen here are almost 200,000 clones, around 79% observed once, and the top ten hold approximately 0.4%. Sample: PBMCs. The receptor source for this set is a male donor in good health and CMV-seropositive. The CDR3 runs from the conserved cysteine through the conserved F or W.

v_gene,j_gene,CDR3aa
TRBV5-6,TRBJ2-7,CASWTSGPLPNYEQYF
TRBV5-6,TRBJ2-4,CASTALAGGPGIQYF
TRBV4-1,TRBJ1-2,CASSQRATGGAGGYTF
TRBV9,TRBJ2-1,CASSVESRYNEQFF
TRBV5-5,TRBJ2-7,CASRRQPGPQNEQYF
TRBV5-1,TRBJ1-2,CASSLGQATANYGYTF
TRBV13,TRBJ1-4,CASRFRVSNEKLFF
TRBV5-4,TRBJ2-5,CASSLTTWGRETQYF
TRBV7-6,TRBJ1-4,CASSQGQGESTNEKLFF
TRBV18,TRBJ1-4,CASSPRTANNEKLFF
TRBV9,TRBJ2-3,CASSVTGTQYF
TRBV28,TRBJ1-5,CASSLLQGTNQPQHF
TRBV6-5,TRBJ1-2,CASSYSRRDYGYTF
TRBV5-1,TRBJ1-1,CASSLGQGRWTEAFF
TRBV10-2,TRBJ2-2,CASSFGQVTGELFF
TRBV9,TRBJ1-2,CASSVEGVPLYGYTF
TRBV7-9,TRBJ2-7,CSSTANPPRGKGYGEQYF
TRBV30,TRBJ2-7,CAWRSGYEQYF
TRBV7-9,TRBJ1-1,CASSLVYSMNTEAFF
TRBV7-3,TRBJ2-2,CASSPSSGDTGELFF
TRBV7-2,TRBJ2-7,CASSLRAGGPSYEQYF
TRBV5-1,TRBJ2-2,CASSFRGGPNTGELFF
TRBV9,TRBJ1-2,CASSAQTGLGYTF
TRBV7-3,.,CASSTPAGGEQYF
TRBV5-1,TRBJ2-3,CASSYQGLGAGATDTQYF
TRBV15,TRBJ2-1,CATSWGRVNEQFF
TRBV19,TRBJ2-1,CASSKGTGLFNEQFF
TRBV25-1,TRBJ1-3,CASSEFGSGNTIYF
TRBV7-2,TRBJ2-5,CASSLKGAYEQYF
TRBV4-2,TRBJ1-3,CASSQDSGQSSGNTIYF
TRBV23-1,TRBJ1-5,CASSQIKWGIHRNSNQPQHF
TRBV7-2,TRBJ1-6,CASSLGGGLDSPLHF
TRBV18,TRBJ2-5,CASSPGLEETQYF
TRBV19,TRBJ1-2,CASTDRGKAGYTF
TRBV5-1,TRBJ2-2,CASSLIQGRRGELFF
TRBV19,TRBJ2-7,CASSTLPGSYEQYF
TRBV9,TRBJ1-2,CASSVEEVGGYTF
TRBV4-2,TRBJ1-2,CASSQGGGSNYGYTF
TRBV6-5,TRBJ1-2,CASSYSPPAARGGYTF
TRBV5-6,TRBJ2-7,CASSFRLALTYEQYF
TRBV30,TRBJ2-7,CAWSSRDYEQYF
TRBV19,TRBJ2-7,CASATGTGAYEQYF
TRBV5-6,TRBJ2-7,CASSLTGDEQYF
TRBV2,TRBJ1-2,CASSTAVRANYGYTF
TRBV5-4,TRBJ2-2,CASSSTVEVTGELFF
TRBV5-1,TRBJ2-7,CASSTGTGDHEQYF
TRBV5-1,TRBJ2-1,CASSSESSVSYNEQFF
TRBV7-2,TRBJ1-4,CASSLSGAGSIPNEKLFF
TRBV7-7,TRBJ2-2,CASRGASVGGELFF
TRBV11-2,TRBJ2-5,CASSPRETQYF
TRBV7-2,TRBJ2-7,CASSPGGSVYEQYF